This paragraph reports one T cell receptor beta chain. This record comes from a study of blood T cell repertoires in COVID-19. While infection was still active, Seattle patients were enrolled and then followed longitudinally. This table comes from immunoSEQ multiplex PCR, and its TCRdb copy is limited to in-frame clones, with some not included. The table has 260,000 or so clones, roughly 79% seen once; the top ten hold 7.5%. Germline CDR1 SNHLY, CDR2 FYNNEI. V shed 5 bases and J 5 bases; nucleotides not matched to a gene: 5. CDR3 size: 14 residues. The V call is TRBV2, the J call TRBJ1-4; 7 nucleotides match TRBD1. This TCR came from a woman older than 75 with COVID-19, enrolled during active disease. Sequenced input: peripheral blood. The DNA of the CDR3 is TGTGCCAGCAGTCGAGGGGGCCTAAATGAAAAACTGTTTTTT. It yields the protein CASSRGGLNEKLFF. Filled out from reference TRBV2 and TRBJ1-4, the complete variable domain reads EPEVTQTPSHQVTQMGQEVILRCVPISNHLYFYWYRQILGQKVEFLVSFYNNEISEKSEIFDDQFSVERPDGSNFTLKIRSTKLEDSAMYFCASSRGGLNEKLFFGSGTQLSVL.